This passage covers 27 T cell receptor beta chains from one sample sequenced in a study of regulatory T cells in long-lasting Graves disease. Arm-PCR of CDR3 regions and iRepertoire HTBI primers were used to build TCR beta libraries. A single record per CDR3 protein comes from TCRdb applying MiXCR to the multiplex PCR reads. The table has 400,000 to 500,000 distinct CDR3 sequences, 11% to 15% seen once; the top ten hold approximately 15%. Time point: newly diagnosed GD, antithyroid drugs for less than 3 months. RNA extracted from PBMCs served as the sequencing template. This sample was shared with a second study, whose subject was T cells in Graves' hyperthyroidism and ophthalmopathy.

Sequences were derived from peripheral blood mononuclear cells (PBMCs), sampled at new diagnosis, from a patient treated with antithyroid drugs. The receptors were gathered from a woman aged 50 to 60 with Graves disease.

This rearrangement joins TRBV7-9 to TRBJ1-6, with D tentatively TRBD1 (5 bases). CDR3 length: 16 amino acids. The germline V gene encodes CDR1 SEHNR and CDR2 FQNEAQ (reference sequence). V lost 5 bases, J lost 7 bases, and 18 bases lay in between. CDR3 coding DNA: TGTGCCAGCAGCACGCCGGGGGGTCGCAGCAATTCACCCCTCCACTTT. Translating it yields CASSTPGGRSNSPLHF.

This chain joins TRBV7-2 and TRBJ2-4; TRBD2 agrees at 12 bases. V lost 5 bases, J lost 1 base, and 12 bases stayed unmatched. Germline V lookup: CDR1 SGHTA, CDR2 FQGNSA. The CDR3 totals 19 residues. The CDR3 protein is CASSPNGLAGYLAKNIQYF. CDR3 nucleotide sequence: TGTGCCAGCAGCCCAAATGGACTAGCGGGATATCTGGCCAAAAACATTCAGTACTTC. Looking up the rest from reference TRBV7-2 and TRBJ2-4 gives the full variable domain: GAGVSQSPSNKVTEKGKDVELRCDPISGHTALYWYRQSLGQGLEFLIYFQGNSAPDKSGLPSDRFSAERTGGSVSTLTIQRTQQEDSAVYLCASSPNGLAGYLAKNIQYFGAGTRLSVL.

This clonotype occurred many times. The V gene is TRBV10-3, the J gene TRBJ1-1, with D maybe TRBD1 (5 bases). The CDR3 has 15 amino acids. The germline gives CDR1 ENHRY, CDR2 SYGVKD. Trimming stripped 7 bases from V and 6 bases from J, with 21 bases between. CDR3 DNA sequence: TGTGCCATCAAAGGGGCAGGAAACAGAAAGTCTGAAGCTTTCTTT. It encodes CAIKGAGNRKSEAFF.

The V gene is TRBV27, the J gene TRBJ2-1; D possibly corresponds to TRBD1 (5 bases). The CDR3 spans 15 residues. The ends were cut back, 2 bases at V and 6 bases at J, with 14 bases in the middle. Germline V gene data show CDR1 as MNHEY and CDR2 as SMNVEV (reference sequence). CDR3 DNA: TGTGCCAGCAGTTTAGGCCAGCCAGGGTTCAATGAGCAGTTCTTC. Protein sequence: CASSLGQPGFNEQFF.

This clonotype came up a few times. This CDR3 is missing its conserved last phenylalanine or tryptophan, likely due to a read error. The chain carries TRBV12-3 or TRBV12-4 and TRBJ2-6; the match to TRBD2 covers 12 bases. V shed 5 bases and J 0 bases; nucleotides not matched to a gene: 5. There are 18 residues in the CDR3. The CDR3 reads CASSQGLAGSSGANVLTL. The CDR3 nucleotides are TGTGCCAGCAGTCAAGGACTAGCGGGATCCTCTGGGGCCAACGTCCTGACTCTC.

The table lists this clonotype with many counts. This chain joins TRBV30 and TRBJ2-1, with 14 bases aligning to TRBD2. The CDR3 consists of 17 residues. CDR1 is GTSNPN and CDR2 is SVGIG in the germline V gene (reference sequence). Germline trimming cut 2 bases from V and 3 bases from J; bases unmatched to any gene: 6. The CDR3 region is CAWSFGTSGSGYNEQFF. The CDR3 DNA reads TGTGCCTGGAGTTTCGGGACTAGCGGGAGCGGCTACAATGAGCAGTTCTTC.

In its sample, this clonotype was seen a few times. The chain is built from TRBV5-1 and TRBJ2-1; the match to TRBD2 covers 11 bases. Germline trimming cut 0 bases from V and 0 bases from J; bases unmatched to any gene: 8. The CDR3 is 19 residues long. CDR1 is SGHRS and CDR2 is YFSETQ in the germline V gene. The CDR3 DNA sequence: TGCGCCAGCAGCTTGGCGGTGGCTAGCGGGAGGACCTCCTACAATGAGCAGTTCTTC. Its protein product is CASSLAVASGRTSYNEQFF.

This clonotype has more than one count but fewer than ten. The V gene is TRBV28, the J gene TRBJ1-1; 9 nucleotides agree with TRBD1. The V segment lost 5 bases and the J segment 4 bases; nucleotides outside the gene matches: 5. From germline, CDR1 is MDHEN and CDR2 SYDVKM. The CDR3 covers 14 residues. In DNA form, the CDR3 reads TGTGCCAGCAGTCCTGGGACAGGGATCACTGAAGCTTTCTTT. Protein sequence: CASSPGTGITEAFF.

Ten or more counts support this clonotype. The V gene is TRBV28, the J gene TRBJ2-3; tentatively, D is TRBD1 or TRBD2 (5 bases each). Trimming pared 3 bases from V and 1 base from J, leaving 23 bases between. Germline V gene lookup returns CDR1 MDHEN and CDR2 SYDVKM. The CDR3 loop spans 19 amino acids. Here the CDR3 DNA reads TGTGCCAGCAGTTTTCCCTACTTGACGGGGCAGGCTCGCACAGATACGCAGTATTTT. It yields the protein CASSFPYLTGQARTDTQYF.

This clonotype was seen only a few times. The V gene is TRBV29-1, the J gene TRBJ2-5; TRBD2 agrees at 7 bases. The germline gives CDR1 SQVTM, CDR2 ANQGSEA. CDR3 length equals 12 residues. V lost 6 bases and J lost 7; bases outside the gene matches: 8. CDR3 sequence (DNA): TGCAGCGTCCGACTAGCTGAAGGGACCCAGTACTTC. This encodes CSVRLAEGTQYF.

The table lists this clonotype with many counts. The CDR3 sequence: CASSYSRLVGTEAFF. CDR3 nucleotides: TGTGCCAGCAGTTACTCCCGGCTGGTCGGCACTGAAGCTTTCTTT. The V gene is TRBV6-2 or TRBV6-3, the J gene TRBJ1-1; no firm D call. Germline CDR1 and CDR2: MNHEY and SVGEGT. V was pared by 0 bases and J by 4 bases, with 12 bases between. This CDR3 has 15 amino acids.

This clonotype has at least ten counts. The V and J genes are TRBV7-3 and TRBJ2-3; TRBD2 agrees at 7 bases. The CDR3 spans 17 residues. Germline V lookup: CDR1 SGHTA, CDR2 FQGTGA. V lost 5 bases and J lost 5; bases outside the gene matches: 16. DNA of the CDR3: TGTGCCAGCAGCCAACACTGGGACTACCCCGACAGAGATACGCAGTATTTT. This encodes CASSQHWDYPDRDTQYF.

The table lists this clonotype with many counts. The chain couples TRBV12-3 or TRBV12-4 to TRBJ2-3; D unclear. CDR3 length equals 12 residues. V shed 6 bases and J shed 6 bases, with 10 bases lying between them. The CDR3 is CASRVPGDTQYF. CDR3 nucleotides: TGTGCCAGCAGAGTCCCGGGTGATACGCAGTATTTT.

V gene TRBV7-3 combines with J gene TRBJ1-1; D is undetermined. Between the trimmed V and J ends, which lost 5 bases and 3 bases, there was a span of 10 bases. Germline loops: CDR1 SGHTA, CDR2 FQGTGA. The CDR3 length is 13 residues. The CDR3 DNA sequence: TGTGCCAGCAGCCCCTCCGGGTACACTGAAGCTTTCTTT. Encoded protein: CASSPSGYTEAFF. Filled out from reference TRBV7-3 and TRBJ1-1, the complete variable domain reads GAGVSQTPSNKVTEKGKYVELRCDPISGHTALYWYRQSLGQGPEFLIYFQGTGAADDSGLPNDRFFAVRPEGSVSTLKIQRTERGDSAVYLCASSPSGYTEAFFGQGTRLTVV.

In its sample, this clonotype was seen a few times. The chain carries TRBV27 and TRBJ2-7; 9 nucleotides line up with TRBD1. Trimming removed 4 bases from V and 4 bases from J; junction bases left unmatched: 8. Germline V gene sequence: CDR1 MNHEY, CDR2 SMNVEV (reference sequence). This CDR3 contains 15 residues. CDR3 amino acids: CASSSRQGGVYEQYF. As DNA, the CDR3 is TGTGCCAGCAGTTCACGACAGGGGGGGGTTTACGAGCAGTACTTC.

This chain joins TRBV12-5 and TRBJ2-6, with 7 nucleotides matching TRBD2. The V gene end was trimmed by 9 bases and the J gene end by 0 bases; junction bases not matched to a gene: 17. The CDR3 runs to 19 residues. Per germline, CDR1 LGHNT and CDR2 FRNRAP. CDR3: CASNSSRDYAFSGANVLTF. In DNA, the CDR3 is TGTGCTAGCAACTCCAGCCGGGACTACGCATTCTCTGGGGCCAACGTCCTGACTTTC.

This clonotype has a count of ten or more. This sequence joins TRBV28 and TRBJ2-1; D ambiguous. The CDR3 is 16 residues long. Trimming shortened V by 6 bases and J by 5 bases, and 20 bases separated the two germline ends. Germline V lookup: CDR1 MDHEN, CDR2 SYDVKM. The CDR3 DNA sequence: TGTGCCAGCAGCGGGCCTCTTGGGAACCGTCACAATGAGCAGTTCTTC. This sequence encodes CASSGPLGNRHNEQFF.

This clonotype was picked up many times. The J gene is TRBJ2-7, the V gene TRBV28; D is possibly TRBD2 (6 bases). The germline V gene encodes CDR1 MDHEN and CDR2 SYDVKM. With 3 bases removed from V and 2 bases from J, the gap between germline ends came to 14 bases. The length of the CDR3 is 15 residues. CDR3: CASSFISGGPYEQYF. As DNA, the CDR3 is TGTGCCAGCAGTTTTATTAGCGGAGGGCCCTACGAGCAGTACTTC.

The CDR3 DNA sequence: TGCAGTGCTTTCACCTCCCGTCCACTAATCACAGATACGCAGTATTTT. Translating gives CSAFTSRPLITDTQYF. V and J are TRBV20-1 and TRBJ2-3; the D is unclear. This CDR3 contains 16 residues. The germline CDR1 and CDR2 sequences are DFQATT and SNEGSKA (reference sequence). The germline V and J ends were trimmed by 5 bases and 2 bases, with 20 bases remaining between them.

This clonotype has ten or more counts. The J gene is TRBJ2-1, the V gene TRBV7-2; a possible D gene is TRBD2 (5 bases). The CDR3 length is 15 residues. Trimming cost V 3 bases and J 2 bases, with 11 bases left between them. Per the germline V gene, CDR1 is SGHTA and CDR2 is FQGNSA. The CDR3 loop reads CASSFRDLTYNEQFF. CDR3 nucleotides: TGTGCCAGCAGCTTTCGGGATCTAACCTACAATGAGCAGTTCTTC.

This clonotype showed up just a few times. The chain carries TRBV12-3 or TRBV12-4 and TRBJ2-1, with 8 bases lining up with TRBD2. The CDR3 covers 17 residues. The V and J ends lost 5 bases and 4 bases, in that order; junction bases with no gene match: 13. In DNA, the CDR3 is TGTGCCAGCAGTCTGGGCTTGGGAGCGGGAGATTACAATGAGCAGTTCTTC. It is translated as CASSLGLGAGDYNEQFF.

This clonotype was picked up a small number of times. The chain is built from TRBV19 and TRBJ2-2; 9 positions agree with TRBD2. CDR1 LNHDA and CDR2 SQIVND come from the germline V gene (reference sequence). The CDR3 sequence is 15 residues long. Trimming cost V 4 bases and J 6 bases; bases outside gene matches: 6. The CDR3 spells CASSTAGGPAGELFF. As DNA, the CDR3 is TGTGCCAGTAGTACCGCGGGAGGGCCCGCCGGGGAGCTGTTTTTT.

The V gene is TRBV6-4, the J gene TRBJ1-5; a weak D match, TRBD1 (6 bases). Per the germline V gene, CDR1 is MRHNA and CDR2 is SNTAGT. The CDR3 loop spans 15 amino acids. The V end lost 3 bases, the J end lost 9 bases, and 18 bases lay between the germline ends. The CDR3 here is CASSDYPSQGPPQHF. In DNA form, the CDR3 reads TGTGCCAGCAGTGATTACCCGTCCCAGGGGCCGCCCCAGCATTTT.

This clonotype was detected ten times or more. The V and J genes are TRBV20-1 and TRBJ2-5, with 9 bases aligning to TRBD2. There are 14 residues in the CDR3. Germline V lookup: CDR1 DFQATT, CDR2 SNEGSKA (reference sequence). V lost 5 bases and J lost 5; bases outside the gene matches: 9. The CDR3 bases are TGCAGTGCTCAGGTGGGACTAGCATGGGAGACCCAGTACTTC. Translation gives CSAQVGLAWETQYF.

The chain joins TRBV13 to TRBJ2-1, with D possibly TRBD2 on 5 matching bases. The germline V and J ends were trimmed by 5 bases and 8 bases, with 13 bases remaining between them. The CDR3 has 13 amino acids. Germline CDR1 and CDR2: PRHDT and FYEKMQ (reference sequence). This CDR3 is CASSPLGVDEQFF. Written as DNA, the CDR3 is TGTGCCAGCAGCCCCCTCGGGGTCGATGAGCAGTTCTTC.

This clonotype was seen a few times. One junction end does not reproduce the germline sequence, and a read error may be involved. The chain employs TRBV4-1 and TRBJ2-7, with D possibly TRBD2 on 5 matching bases. The CDR3 contains 16 residues. CDR1 is MGHRA and CDR2 is YSYEKL in the germline V gene. The CDR3 DNA is TGTGCCAGCAGCCAATACGGGCCTAGCTCCTCCTACGAGCAGTACTTC. Encoded protein: CASSQYGPSSSYEQYF.

This clonotype was found many times. V is TRBV20-1 and J is TRBJ2-7; D gene unclear. The V end was cut by 0 bases, the J end by 1 base, with 10 bases between. Germline assignment: CDR1 DFQATT and CDR2 SNEGSKA (reference sequence). This CDR3 has 14 residues. CDR3 loop: CSARDVTFSYEQYF. CDR3 nucleotides: TGCAGTGCTAGAGATGTAACCTTTTCCTACGAGCAGTACTTC.